These T cell receptor beta chains were read from a single sample in a study of cytomegalovirus exposure and HLA in healthy donors. TCRdb keeps only in-frame clones here, not all; method: immunoSEQ multiplex PCR. The data hold some 140,000 clones, with around 80% observed a single time. The sample was PBMCs. Source of these receptors: a man aged 30-40 years in good health and CMV-seronegative. CDR3s include the opening cysteine and the closing phenylalanine or tryptophan.

v_gene | CDR3aa
TRBV5-6 | CASSLVGTGGYTF
TRBV29-1 | CSADRGPGELFF
TRBV19 | CASVQGTGAGYGYTF
TRBV28 | CASSLGQHGYTF
TRBV27 | CASSNRGHYNEQFF
TRBV6-1 | CASSLGQSAYNEQFF
TRBV28 | CASSRTLGMAKNIQYF
TRBV6-1 | CASSETRDSYNEQFF
TRBV5-6 | CASSFRASGIGETQYF
TRBV29-1 | CSVDTGKGEKLFF
TRBV6-1 | CASISFTAAYEQYF
TRBV20-1 | CSARESGRGYF
TRBV6-5 | CASSYSTAPRSEQYF
TRBV6-5 | CASRGTANEKLFF
TRBV7-9 | CSSSLAAYEQYF
TRBV19 | CASSMPPHRTGGFYNEQFF
TRBV5-5 | CASSFGTSGDTQYF
TRBV5-1 | CASSLGGGAGTNEKLFF
TRBV2 | CASNSIAGTDTQYF
TRBV2 | CASSESDRVEYGYTF
TRBV4-1 | CASSQSDSDEKLFF
TRBV5-4 | CASSFWAQMDGYTF
TRBV28 | CASSSTGELGNTIYF
TRBV5-1 | CASSLGGGFSYNEQFF
TRBV11-3 | CASSPGGAGREQFF
TRBV6-6 | CASSRNTEAFF
TRBV5-4 | CASRLLLGAHGYTF
TRBV5-4 | CASSRWEGVRETQYF
TRBV6-5 | CASSLSTSPGELFF
TRBV28 | CASSKLAGHSYEQYF
TRBV6-4 | CASSGRADGTYNEQFF
TRBV30 | CAWSVGGSNQPQHF
TRBV7-9 | CASSPARGTRFTEQYF
TRBV19 | CASRPLAGKNIQYF
TRBV9 | CASSPGQGPYYEQYF
TRBV5-1 | CASSFGGSSYNEQFF
TRBV11-3 | CASSLGAGATYEQYF
TRBV7-2 | CASSIQGQETQYF
TRBV28 | CASSSWPAGGNYGYTF
TRBV7-9 | CASSPREFGTEAFF
TRBV7-2 | CASSPGRGTDTQYF